These T cell receptor beta chains were read from a single sample in a study of CD8+CD57+ T cells in acquired aplastic anemia. TCRdb reprocessed the reads via MiXCR and lists one record per CDR3 protein. The data contain about 110,000 distinct CDR3 sequences, 40% to 65% of them singletons. Material for sequencing was sorted CD4+, CD8+, or CD8+CD57+ T cells (not recorded which) from PBMCs. The receptors originated from a human donor in good health, serving as a control. Each CDR3 is given with its conserved first and last residue. A D gene is named only where the DNA matches it firmly.

TRBV7-3,.,CASSPQAGGGVFEQYF
TRBV7-3,TRBD2,CASSNGGVTDTQYF
TRBV5-4,.,CASSLRGEGSPLHF
TRBV4-3,.,CASSQDGGDQLGTQYF
TRBV12-3/TRBV12-4,TRBD1,CASSPGTGPAYNEQFF
TRBV7-9,TRBD1,CASSSPDRGTSPLHF
TRBV4-1,.,CASSQEGYRPRTRNTIYF
TRBV20-1,TRBD2,CSSKGASGGNEQFF
TRBV19,.,CASSALPWGMNTEAFF
TRBV4-1,TRBD2,CASSQESAGEHNEQFF
TRBV25-1,.,CASSVMGTDTQYF
TRBV2,.,CASSPSTGMDEQYF
TRBV10-3,TRBD2,CAISDSGGGYNEQFF
TRBV9,.,CASSETGLSPYEQYF
TRBV10-2,.,CASSVASPSLEQYF
TRBV29-1,.,CSVRRNSPTHEQFF
TRBV7-9,TRBD2,CASSLPTSGGGTQYF
TRBV5-5,.,CASSLLDRLATEAFF
TRBV11-2,TRBD1,CASSLEGGTGFNEQFF
TRBV6-5,TRBD2,CASSYAGGSYNEQFF
TRBV7-2,.,CASSLAQGGTQYF
TRBV12-3/TRBV12-4,.,CASRSGELFF
TRBV10-3,.,CAAGGGQGNTGELFF
TRBV9,.,CASNRSLSTYEQYF
TRBV24-1,TRBD2,CATSDRLAGGLTYNEQFF
TRBV2,.,CASSEGPSSYNSPLHF
TRBV29-1,.,CSVEVAYNEQFF
TRBV25-1,.,CASSEDWGGTETQYF
TRBV10-3,.,CAIREWREETQYF
TRBV11-1,TRBD2,CARSLAGGLVKNEQYF
TRBV13,.,CASSPDGPRKYEQYF
TRBV27,.,CASSLTSGTGELFF